Following are 7 T cell receptor beta chains from one sample sequenced in a study of blood T cell repertoires in COVID-19 (TCRdb year 2020). The method behind the library was the immunoSEQ multiplex PCR assay. The table was pulled from immuneACCESS by TCRdb, which kept in-frame rearrangements only. Such tables lose some clones; where checked, under half of the loss comes from unresolved V genes, and the rest has no known cause. The sample table contains around 99,000 clones; only one count was recorded for around 80% of them. Around 4.4% of the sample belongs to the ten largest clones. The sequenced sample was peripheral blood. These receptors came from a man between 65 and 85 years old with acute or convalescent COVID-19.

The chain carries TRBV6-5 and TRBJ1-1; D gene uncertain. Trimming stripped 5 bases from V and 0 bases from J, with 4 bases between. The CDR3 sequence is 12 residues long. The germline V gene encodes CDR1 MNHEY and CDR2 SVGAGI. The CDR3: CASSRLNTEAFF. As DNA, the CDR3 is TGTGCCAGCAGTCGTTTGAACACTGAAGCTTTCTTT.

The V gene is TRBV7-3, the J gene TRBJ2-1, with 8 bases identical to TRBD2. The germline V gene has CDR1 SGHTA and CDR2 FQGTGA. V gave up 3 bases and J gave up 7 bases; unmatched junction bases: 11. This CDR3 region has 16 residues. The CDR3 sequence is CASSFSAGGTRNEQFF. For the CDR3, the DNA is TGTGCCAGCAGCTTCTCGGCGGGGGGTACACGGAATGAGCAGTTCTTC.

The chain carries TRBV15 and TRBJ2-4; TRBD2 agrees at 8 bases. The junction had 6 bases not matched to a gene; V was cut back by 5 bases and J by 0 bases. The CDR3 is 16 amino acids. CDR1 and CDR2 (germline): LNHNV, YYDKDF (reference sequence). The CDR3 here is CATSVSGGLAKNIQYF. CDR3 bases: TGTGCCACCAGCGTAAGCGGGGGACTAGCCAAAAACATTCAGTACTTC.

The chain carries TRBV9 and TRBJ1-2; D ambiguous. Trimming cost V 0 bases and J 2 bases, with 11 bases left between them. The germline V gene has CDR1 SGDLS and CDR2 YYNGEE. CDR3 length: 15 amino acids. DNA for the CDR3: TGTGCCAGCAGCGTAGAGGTTACGGGGAACTATGGCTACACCTTC. Residues: CASSVEVTGNYGYTF.

This clone was observed once. The rearrangement joins TRBV18 to TRBJ1-5, with a tentative D call TRBD1 (5 bases). The germline V gene encodes CDR1 KGHSH and CDR2 LQKENI. CDR3 size: 16 residues. Trimming stripped 2 bases from V and 3 bases from J, with 14 bases between. The CDR3 protein is CASSPTQDTHNQPQHF. The CDR3 bases are TGTGCCAGCTCACCAACTCAGGACACGCACAATCAGCCCCAGCATTTT.

The rearrangement uses TRBV28 and TRBJ2-3, with D unclear. Germline CDR1 and CDR2: MDHEN and SYDVKM. The CDR3 has 15 residues. V shed 6 bases and J shed 0 bases, with 13 bases lying between them. The CDR3 loop reads CASRPPTSSTDTQYF. The DNA for the CDR3 is TGTGCCAGCAGACCTCCTACCTCTAGCACAGATACGCAGTATTTT.

This chain joins TRBV7-9 and TRBJ2-3; the match to TRBD1 covers 11 bases. V lost 5 bases to trimming and J lost 3 bases; unmatched junction nucleotides: 7. CDR1 and CDR2 from the germline V gene are SEHNR and FQNEAQ (reference sequence). The CDR3 runs to 16 residues. In DNA, the CDR3 is TGTGCCAGCAGCCGTAGGACAGGGGGCGCGACAGATACGCAGTATTTT. Its protein is CASSRRTGGATDTQYF. The whole variable domain, remainder taken from reference TRBV7-9 and TRBJ2-3, is DTGVSQNPRHKITKRGQNVTFRCDPISEHNRLYWYRQTLGQGPEFLTYFQNEAQLEKSRLLSDRFSAERPKGSFSTLEIQRTEQGDSAMYLCASSRRTGGATDTQYFGPGTRLTVL.